What follows are 31 T cell receptor beta chains derived from one specimen sequenced in a study of PD-L1 blockade in urothelial cancer. Profiled with immunoSEQ multiplex PCR; TCRdb holds only in-frame clones, not every one. The table includes approximately 100,000 clones, roughly 84% detected once. The specimen was PBMCs, collected around atezolizumab (anti-PD-L1) treatment. These TCRs come from a man aged 45-65 years with urothelial cancer.

The J gene is TRBJ1-2, the V gene TRBV6-5, with D possibly being TRBD1 (6 bases). CDR1 and CDR2 from the germline V gene are MNHEY and SVGAGI. Deletions cut 6 bases from V and 7 bases from J, with 18 bases between. The CDR3 spans 14 residues. CDR3 protein: CASSLQGWRGGYTF. CDR3 coding DNA: TGTGCCAGCAGCCTCCAGGGGTGGCGAGGTGGCTACACCTTC.

This clone showed up many times. The gene calls are TRBV28 and TRBJ2-1; a weak D match, TRBD2 (6 bases). CDR1 and CDR2 from the germline V gene are MDHEN and SYDVKM. Deletions cut 11 bases from V and 5 bases from J, with 16 bases between. The CDR3 is 13 residues long. This CDR3 is CAVGAGFNNEQFF. In DNA, the CDR3 is TGTGCCGTCGGCGCGGGGTTTAACAATGAGCAGTTCTTC.

Written as DNA, the CDR3 is TGTGCCAGCAGCGATGACAGGGGGCGCGGAAAACTGTTTTTT. Protein product: CASSDDRGRGKLFF. This rearrangement joins TRBV5-4 to TRBJ1-4, with 10 bases aligning to TRBD1. Germline CDR1 is SGHNT and CDR2 is YYREEE (reference sequence). V lost 4 bases, J lost 10 bases, and 7 bases stayed unmatched. The CDR3 totals 14 residues. Full variable domain (rest looked up from reference TRBV5-4 and TRBJ1-4): ETGVTQSPTHLIKTRGQQVTLRCSSQSGHNTVSWYQQALGQGPQFIFQYYREEENGRGNFPPRFSGLQFPNYSSELNVNALELDDSALYLCASSDDRGRGKLFFGSGTQLSVL.

The rearrangement joins TRBV9 to TRBJ2-7; D uncertain. Trimming cost V 0 bases and J 5 bases, with 15 bases left between them. CDR3 length: 15 amino acids. Germline-derived CDR1 and CDR2 are SGDLS and YYNGEE. This CDR3 reads CASSVGTARKDEQYF. The CDR3 nucleotides are TGTGCCAGCAGCGTAGGCACTGCGCGTAAAGACGAGCAGTACTTC.

This clone was seen a single time. This specimen includes other DNA sequences encoding the same CDR3. The chain joins TRBV5-1 to TRBJ2-3; D gene unclear. The germline V gene has CDR1 SGHRS and CDR2 YFSETQ. The germline V and J ends were trimmed by 4 bases and 0 bases, with 9 bases remaining between them. The CDR3 spans 14 residues. CDR3 protein: CASSLDGSTDTQYF. The DNA for the CDR3 is TGCGCCAGCAGCCTCGACGGGAGCACAGATACGCAGTATTTT.

This chain connects TRBV10-1 to TRBJ2-3; 9 nucleotides line up with TRBD1. The CDR3 covers 16 residues. J lost 1 base, V lost 0 bases, and 2 bases had no gene match. Germline V gene lookup returns CDR1 WNHNN and CDR2 SYGVQD (reference sequence). CDR3 protein: CASSESRTGGTDTQYF. The CDR3 DNA follows: TGCGCCAGCAGTGAGTCTAGGACAGGGGGCACAGATACGCAGTATTTT.

V is TRBV5-1 and J is TRBJ2-3; 7 nucleotides agree with TRBD2. This CDR3 spans 17 amino acids. CDR1 and CDR2 (germline): SGHRS, YFSETQ. Trimming cost V 3 bases and J 0 bases; bases outside gene matches: 10. Here the CDR3 DNA reads TGCGCCAGCAGCTCACACATTCTAGCGGCTAGCACAGATACGCAGTATTTT. Protein sequence: CASSSHILAASTDTQYF.

V gene TRBV28 combines with J gene TRBJ1-4, with D possibly matching TRBD1 (5 bases). Per the germline V gene, CDR1 is MDHEN and CDR2 is SYDVKM. V was pared by 7 bases and J by 3 bases, with 12 bases between. This CDR3 is built from 14 residues. The CDR3 nucleotides are TGTGCCAGCATCCCTGGGGGGTCTAATGAAAAACTGTTTTTT. It codes for CASIPGGSNEKLFF.

The gene calls are TRBV27 and TRBJ1-1, with 8 bases lining up with TRBD1. The junction had 1 base not matched to a gene; V was cut back by 6 bases and J by 1 base. CDR1 and CDR2 from the germline V gene are MNHEY and SMNVEV (reference sequence). The CDR3 extends over 13 amino acids. CDR3 in amino acids: CASRDRENTEAFF. The CDR3 bases are TGTGCCAGCAGGGACAGGGAGAACACTGAAGCTTTCTTT.

The chain employs TRBV6-5 and TRBJ2-7; a possible D gene is TRBD1 (6 bases). Looked up from germline, CDR1 is MNHEY and CDR2 is SVGAGI. This CDR3 comprises 14 residues. Trimming removed 5 bases at V and 0 bases at J, with 11 bases between. CDR3: CASSTGTPSYEQYF. For the CDR3, the DNA is TGTGCCAGCAGTACCGGGACACCCTCCTACGAGCAGTACTTC.

The rearrangement uses TRBV28 and TRBJ2-2, with 7 bases matching TRBD1. V was clipped by 5 bases and J by 4 bases; unmatched bases: 7. There are 15 residues in the CDR3. CDR1 and CDR2 (germline): MDHEN, SYDVKM. Here the CDR3 DNA reads TGTGCCAGCAGTCTCGACAGGGTGATCACCGGGGAGCTGTTTTTT. Its translation: CASSLDRVITGELFF.

V gene TRBV6-5 combines with J gene TRBJ2-7, with a tentative D call TRBD2 (6 bases). The CDR3 length is 14 residues. Per germline, CDR1 MNHEY and CDR2 SVGAGI. V lost 6 bases and J lost 2, with 14 bases in between. The CDR3 loop reads CASRVSGQTYEQYF. CDR3 bases: TGTGCCAGCAGGGTTAGCGGCCAAACCTACGAGCAGTACTTC.

The chain links TRBV30 to TRBJ2-7, with TRBD2 as a possible D gene (5 bases). CDR1 and CDR2 from the germline V gene are GTSNPN and SVGIG (reference sequence). CDR3 length equals 14 residues. V lost 4 bases, J lost 3 bases, and 16 bases lay in between. CDR3 region: CAWKKRGFGYEQYF. The CDR3 coding sequence is TGTGCCTGGAAAAAACGCGGGTTCGGCTACGAGCAGTACTTC.

The V and J genes are TRBV7-2 and TRBJ2-5, with 13 nucleotides matching TRBD2. This CDR3 has 13 residues. The germline gives CDR1 SGHTA, CDR2 FQGNSA. V lost 6 bases, J lost 9 bases, and 4 bases stayed unmatched. Written as DNA, the CDR3 is TGTGCCAGCAGACTAGCGGGGGGGGAGGCCCAGTACTTC. The encoded protein is CASRLAGGEAQYF.

The chain uses TRBV2 and TRBJ2-7, with 13 bases identical to TRBD2. V dropped 6 bases and J dropped 7; count of bases not matched to a gene: 12. Germline values: CDR1 SNHLY, CDR2 FYNNEI. This CDR3 spans 16 amino acids. The CDR3 spells CASSPRTSGSTGEQYF. The CDR3 nucleotides are TGTGCCAGCAGCCCCCGGACTAGCGGGAGTACGGGAGAGCAGTACTTC.

V is TRBV6-1 and J is TRBJ2-2, with TRBD2 as a possible D gene (6 bases). The CDR3 runs to 15 residues. V gave up 6 bases and J gave up 1 base, with 12 bases separating them. CDR1 and CDR2 (germline): MNHNS, SASEGT. The CDR3 loop reads CASRGGSGNTGELFF. The CDR3 nucleotides are TGTGCCAGCAGGGGGGGTAGCGGGAACACCGGGGAGCTGTTTTTT.

V and J are TRBV6-5 and TRBJ1-1; D not certain. CDR1 and CDR2 from the germline V gene are MNHEY and SVGAGI. The CDR3 runs to 14 residues. V gave up 4 bases and J gave up 0 bases, with 9 bases separating them. The CDR3 sequence is CASSSPGVNTEAFF. As DNA, the CDR3 is TGTGCCAGCAGTTCCCCCGGGGTGAACACTGAAGCTTTCTTT.

The rearrangement uses TRBV6-6 and TRBJ2-7; TRBD2 matches at 7 bases. The ends lost 5 bases at V and 6 bases at J; junction bases unmatched: 7. This CDR3 region has 13 residues. Germline V gives CDR1 MNHNY, CDR2 SVGAGI (reference sequence). The CDR3: CASSLRLASEQYF. CDR3 nucleotide sequence: TGTGCCAGCAGTCTGAGACTAGCCTCCGAGCAGTACTTC.

The J gene is TRBJ2-5, the V gene TRBV18; 7 bases match TRBD2. CDR1 and CDR2 from the germline V gene are KGHSH and LQKENI. J lost 1 base, V lost 6 bases, and 8 bases had no gene match. This CDR3 is built from 15 residues. This CDR3 reads CASSPILATQETQYF. DNA for the CDR3: TGTGCCAGCTCGCCCATACTAGCGACCCAAGAGACCCAGTACTTC.

The gene calls are TRBV20-1 and TRBJ1-2, with D unclear. CDR1 and CDR2 (germline): DFQATT, SNEGSKA (reference sequence). The ends were cut back, 2 bases at V and 2 bases at J, with 3 bases in the middle. This CDR3 has 11 amino acids. The chain's CDR3 is CSARTNYGYTF. The DNA for the CDR3 is TGCAGTGCTAGAACAAACTATGGCTACACCTTC.

The chain links TRBV6-4 to TRBJ2-1; 11 bases agree with TRBD2. This CDR3 contains 18 residues. The V segment lost 3 bases and the J segment 0 bases; nucleotides outside the gene matches: 7. The germline CDR1 and CDR2 sequences are MRHNA and SNTAGT. Here the CDR3 reads CASSEGLAVASSYNEQFF. For the CDR3, the DNA is TGTGCCAGCAGTGAGGGACTAGCGGTAGCGAGCTCCTACAATGAGCAGTTCTTC.

CDR3 nucleotide sequence: TGTGCCAGCAGTACAAATCCAGGCACGCCCAATACCCGCCTCGCGCAGTATTTT. Amino acid sequence: CASSTNPGTPNTRLAQYF. V usage is TRBV28 and J usage is TRBJ2-3; D ambiguous. The CDR3 runs 18 residues. Trimming stripped 5 bases from V and 10 bases from J, with 31 bases between. The germline gives CDR1 MDHEN, CDR2 SYDVKM.

The J gene is TRBJ1-2, the V gene TRBV19; the D is unclear. Per germline, CDR1 LNHDA and CDR2 SQIVND (reference sequence). The length of the CDR3 is 17 residues. The V gene lost 0 bases and the J gene lost 0 bases, with 14 bases spanning the gap. CDR3 in amino acids: CASSIDLTSRANYGYTF. For the CDR3, the DNA is TGTGCCAGTAGTATAGATCTGACTTCGCGGGCTAACTATGGCTACACCTTC.

The rearrangement uses TRBV5-5 and TRBJ1-5, with TRBD1 matching over 7 bases. The CDR3 length is 17 residues. In germline, CDR1 is SGHKS, CDR2 YYEKEE (reference sequence). The V segment lost 2 bases and the J segment 1 base; nucleotides outside the gene matches: 9. The CDR3 region is CASSLAGGMTSNQPQHF. The CDR3 coding sequence is TGTGCCAGCAGCTTAGCAGGGGGGATGACGAGCAATCAGCCCCAGCATTTT.

The J gene is TRBJ2-2, the V gene TRBV2; D is uncertain. The germline V gene encodes CDR1 SNHLY and CDR2 FYNNEI. The CDR3 has 13 amino acids. V was clipped by 4 bases and J by 4 bases, with 7 bases between them. The CDR3 region is CASSVVLTGELFF. For the CDR3, the DNA is TGTGCCAGCAGTGTAGTCCTCACCGGGGAGCTGTTTTTT.

The V gene is TRBV27, the J gene TRBJ1-4, with a possible D match to TRBD1 (6 bases). Trimming shortened V by 3 bases and J by 8 bases, and 16 bases separated the two germline ends. There are 15 residues in the CDR3. CDR1 and CDR2 from the germline V gene are MNHEY and SMNVEV (reference sequence). For the CDR3, the DNA is TGTGCCAGCAGTTTGCAGGGGAGGGGATTCGAAAAACTGTTTTTT. Its protein product is CASSLQGRGFEKLFF.

The chain carries TRBV7-2 and TRBJ1-3; D may be TRBD1 (5 bases). The V gene lost 11 bases and the J gene lost 0 bases, with 23 bases spanning the gap. This CDR3 contains 17 residues. Germline values: CDR1 SGHTA, CDR2 FQGNSA. CDR3 DNA: TGTGCCGCTCGCGGTGGGGCCCAGGGAATCTCTGGAAACACCATATATTTT. Protein sequence: CAARGGAQGISGNTIYF.

This clone was found a few times. The CDR3 DNA follows: TGTGCCAGCAGCCGCCGGACGATCCGGGAAGGCCAGCCCCAGCATTTT. Its protein product is CASSRRTIREGQPQHF. The genes are TRBV7-8 and TRBJ1-5; D not certain. Trimming took off 5 bases at V and 7 bases at J, with 21 bases between the two ends. The CDR3 covers 16 residues. From germline, CDR1 is SGHVS and CDR2 FQNEAQ.

The chain employs TRBV6-5 and TRBJ1-2; no clear D gene. The CDR3 contains 15 residues. Between the trimmed V and J ends, which lost 2 bases and 5 bases, there was a span of 15 bases. Germline CDR1 MNHEY, CDR2 SVGAGI. The CDR3 spells CASSYGRLGRYGYTF. The CDR3 coding sequence is TGTGCCAGCAGTTACGGCAGGCTGGGTAGATATGGCTACACCTTC.

J is TRBJ2-7 and V is TRBV2; tentative D call: TRBD2 (6 bases). The germline gives CDR1 SNHLY, CDR2 FYNNEI. The length of the CDR3 is 14 residues. Deletions cut 5 bases from V and 0 bases from J, with 11 bases between. CDR3 sequence (DNA): TGTGCCAGCAGTCTACACGGGAGCTCCTACGAGCAGTACTTC. It yields the protein CASSLHGSSYEQYF.

Here the CDR3 reads CASSLSGGKGSPLHF. DNA for the CDR3: TGTGCCAGCAGTTTATCGGGGGGAAAGGGCTCACCCCTCCACTTT. This chain joins TRBV27 and TRBJ1-6, with D possibly matching TRBD1 (5 bases). The germline V and J ends were trimmed by 0 bases and 10 bases, with 13 bases remaining between them. CDR1 is MNHEY, CDR2 SMNVEV, per germline (reference sequence). The CDR3 runs to 15 residues.